A selection of T cell receptor beta chains follows, all from one sample in a study of blood T cell repertoires in COVID-19. The repertoire was sequenced with immunoSEQ multiplex PCR; TCRdb's copy has only in-frame clones and lacks some. The sample shows 200,000 to 250,000 clones, roughly 80% of them seen only once. The sequencing input was peripheral blood. The receptor set was obtained from a woman aged 70-85 years with acute or convalescent COVID-19. Both conserved end residues are part of each CDR3. Fields, in order: J gene, D gene, V gene, clone size, CDR3 DNA, CDR3 protein. The D gene is left open where the match is weak. The listing skips clone size in some rows; elsewhere it reads once, few, many or a size class.

j_gene: TRBJ2-4; d_gene: TRBD2; v_gene: TRBV5-1; abundance: .; CDR3nt: TGCGCCAGCAGCCTGGGGGACTACCAAAACATTCAGTACTTC; CDR3aa: CASSLGDYQNIQYF
j_gene: TRBJ1-5; d_gene: TRBD1; v_gene: TRBV6-6; abundance: .; CDR3nt: TGTGCCAGCAGACCAGGGACAGGTAGGGAACAGCCCCAGCATTTT; CDR3aa: CASRPGTGREQPQHF
j_gene: TRBJ1-4; d_gene: .; v_gene: TRBV5-1; abundance: .; CDR3nt: TGCGCCAGCAGCTTGGTTGGGGGCGATGTTGAAAAACTGTTTTTT; CDR3aa: CASSLVGGDVEKLFF
j_gene: TRBJ2-5; d_gene: .; v_gene: TRBV6-5; abundance: few; CDR3nt: TGTGCCAGCAGAGTAATAGCAGGGCAAGAGACCCAGTACTTC; CDR3aa: CASRVIAGQETQYF
j_gene: TRBJ1-5; d_gene: .; v_gene: TRBV9; abundance: .; CDR3nt: TGTGCCAGCAGCGGTAGCGGCAATCAGCCCCAGCATTTT; CDR3aa: CASSGSGNQPQHF
j_gene: TRBJ2-3; d_gene: TRBD2; v_gene: TRBV6-6; abundance: .; CDR3nt: TGTGCCAGCAGTGACGGGACTAGCGGGAGTGATACGCAGTATTTT; CDR3aa: CASSDGTSGSDTQYF
j_gene: TRBJ1-2; d_gene: .; v_gene: TRBV28; abundance: .; CDR3nt: TGTGCAAGCAGGGCCCCCTATGGCTACACCTTC; CDR3aa: CASRAPYGYTF
j_gene: TRBJ1-4; d_gene: .; v_gene: TRBV6-5; abundance: .; CDR3nt: TGTGCCAGCCAGGGGTCGCTCCGGGAAAAACTGTTTTTT; CDR3aa: CASQGSLREKLFF
j_gene: TRBJ1-2; d_gene: .; v_gene: TRBV12-3/TRBV12-4; abundance: .; CDR3nt: TGTGCCAGCAGGGGAACAGGGCGGGATGGCTACACCTTC; CDR3aa: CASRGTGRDGYTF
j_gene: TRBJ1-6; d_gene: TRBD1; v_gene: TRBV28; abundance: .; CDR3nt: TGTGCCAGCAGTCCGGGACAGGGTCTCGGTTCACCCCTCCACTTT; CDR3aa: CASSPGQGLGSPLHF
j_gene: TRBJ2-3; d_gene: .; v_gene: TRBV28; abundance: .; CDR3nt: TGTGCCAGCACACGAGGGGATACGCAGTATTTT; CDR3aa: CASTRGDTQYF
j_gene: TRBJ1-1; d_gene: .; v_gene: TRBV11-3; abundance: .; CDR3nt: TGTGCCAGCAGCGTAAATATGAACACTGAAGCTTTCTTT; CDR3aa: CASSVNMNTEAFF
j_gene: TRBJ1-3; d_gene: TRBD1; v_gene: TRBV6-6; abundance: .; CDR3nt: TGTGCCAGCAGCCTACGACAGGGAAGCTCTGGAAACACCATATATTTT; CDR3aa: CASSLRQGSSGNTIYF
j_gene: TRBJ2-1; d_gene: .; v_gene: TRBV14; abundance: .; CDR3nt: TGTGCCAGCAGCCCCAGAAACCATGAGCAGTTCTTC; CDR3aa: CASSPRNHEQFF
j_gene: TRBJ2-7; d_gene: TRBD1; v_gene: TRBV7-6; abundance: once; CDR3nt: TGTGCCAGCAGCTCAGGGACAGGTGGGGCGTACGAGCAGTACTTC; CDR3aa: CASSSGTGGAYEQYF
j_gene: TRBJ2-7; d_gene: TRBD2; v_gene: TRBV2; abundance: .; CDR3nt: TGTGCCAGCAGTCATCCACTAGCGGGAGGTTCCTACGAGCAGTACTTC; CDR3aa: CASSHPLAGGSYEQYF
j_gene: TRBJ2-7; d_gene: .; v_gene: TRBV4-1; abundance: .; CDR3nt: TGCGCCAGCAGCCCAGCAGCCCGGGACACTCCAATGGGGCAGTACTTC; CDR3aa: CASSPAARDTPMGQYF
j_gene: TRBJ2-3; d_gene: .; v_gene: TRBV28; abundance: .; CDR3nt: TGTGCCAGCAGACTCCGGGAGACAGATACGCAGTATTTT; CDR3aa: CASRLRETDTQYF
j_gene: TRBJ2-5; d_gene: .; v_gene: TRBV18; abundance: .; CDR3nt: TGTGCCAGCTCACCACAGGGACACCTCCAAGAGACCCAGTACTTC; CDR3aa: CASSPQGHLQETQYF
j_gene: TRBJ2-2; d_gene: .; v_gene: TRBV11-3; abundance: once; CDR3nt: TGTGCCAGCAGCCGGAGATCCACCGGGGAGCTGTTTTTT; CDR3aa: CASSRRSTGELFF
j_gene: TRBJ1-5; d_gene: TRBD1; v_gene: TRBV24-1; abundance: .; CDR3nt: TGTGCCACCAGTGACTCGGACAGGGTCAATCAGCCCCAGCATTTT; CDR3aa: CATSDSDRVNQPQHF
j_gene: TRBJ1-1; d_gene: .; v_gene: TRBV5-1; abundance: .; CDR3nt: TGCGCCAGCAAGGCGGTCATGAACACTGAAGCTTTCTTT; CDR3aa: CASKAVMNTEAFF
j_gene: TRBJ1-3; d_gene: .; v_gene: TRBV25-1; abundance: .; CDR3nt: TGTGCCAGCAGTGCCCAGGGCGCTGGAAACACCATATATTTT; CDR3aa: CASSAQGAGNTIYF
j_gene: TRBJ2-1; d_gene: TRBD2; v_gene: TRBV7-2; abundance: .; CDR3nt: TGTGCCAGCAGCTTAGTTGCCTGGGCGGGGGGCTACAATGAGCAGTTCTTC; CDR3aa: CASSLVAWAGGYNEQFF
j_gene: TRBJ2-5; d_gene: .; v_gene: TRBV5-1; abundance: .; CDR3nt: TGCGCCAGCAGCTTGCCGGCCGGGACAAAAAGTGAGACCCAGTACTTC; CDR3aa: CASSLPAGTKSETQYF
j_gene: TRBJ1-6; d_gene: .; v_gene: TRBV5-1; abundance: once; CDR3nt: TGCGCCAGCAGCTTGCGTCCGGATACCTCAGGATCACCCCTCCACTTT; CDR3aa: CASSLRPDTSGSPLHF
j_gene: TRBJ2-1; d_gene: .; v_gene: TRBV6-4; abundance: .; CDR3nt: TGTGCCAGCAGTGAATCCAGAGGGTACAATGAGCAGTTCTTC; CDR3aa: CASSESRGYNEQFF
j_gene: TRBJ2-3; d_gene: TRBD2; v_gene: TRBV2; abundance: few; CDR3nt: TGTGCCAGCAGTGCGCTAGCGGGAGGGTTGGGGACAGATACGCAGTATTTT; CDR3aa: CASSALAGGLGTDTQYF
j_gene: TRBJ2-1; d_gene: .; v_gene: TRBV5-1; abundance: .; CDR3nt: TGCGCCAGCAGCCCGACAGTCTCCTACAATGAGCAGTTCTTC; CDR3aa: CASSPTVSYNEQFF
j_gene: TRBJ1-2; d_gene: TRBD1; v_gene: TRBV18; abundance: .; CDR3nt: TGTGCCAGCCTCACAGGGGAAGGAAATGGCTACACCTTC; CDR3aa: CASLTGEGNGYTF
j_gene: TRBJ1-2; d_gene: TRBD1; v_gene: TRBV5-6; abundance: .; CDR3nt: TGTGCCAGCAGCTTGGAAAGGGGGCGGTACTATGGCTACACCTTC; CDR3aa: CASSLERGRYYGYTF
j_gene: TRBJ2-7; d_gene: .; v_gene: TRBV19; abundance: .; CDR3nt: TGTGCCAGTAGTATCGGTTTCAGGGGTCCCTACGAGCAGTACTTC; CDR3aa: CASSIGFRGPYEQYF
j_gene: TRBJ2-2; d_gene: TRBD1; v_gene: TRBV28; abundance: .; CDR3nt: TGTGCCAGCACCCGATCAAGGCAGGGGGCCGGGGAGCTGTTTTTT; CDR3aa: CASTRSRQGAGELFF
j_gene: TRBJ2-7; d_gene: TRBD1; v_gene: TRBV5-1; abundance: .; CDR3nt: TGCGCCAGCAGGAGGGACAGTTCCTACGAGCAGTACTTC; CDR3aa: CASRRDSSYEQYF
j_gene: TRBJ1-2; d_gene: .; v_gene: TRBV2; abundance: .; CDR3nt: TGTGCCAGCAGTGAACAGGGAAGCTATGGCTACACCTTC; CDR3aa: CASSEQGSYGYTF
j_gene: TRBJ2-7; d_gene: TRBD2; v_gene: TRBV27; abundance: .; CDR3nt: TGTGCCAGCAGTCGGACTTCGGGACTAGCGGTCTACGAGCAGTACTTC; CDR3aa: CASSRTSGLAVYEQYF
j_gene: TRBJ1-4; d_gene: TRBD1; v_gene: TRBV7-9; abundance: .; CDR3nt: TGTGCCAGCAGCTTAAGTACAGGGGAATGGGAAAAACTGTTTTTT; CDR3aa: CASSLSTGEWEKLFF
j_gene: TRBJ2-5; d_gene: TRBD2; v_gene: TRBV6-5; abundance: .; CDR3nt: TGTGCCAGCAGTCCAATCAGCGGGAGTGAAGAGACCCAGTACTTC; CDR3aa: CASSPISGSEETQYF
j_gene: TRBJ1-1; d_gene: .; v_gene: TRBV5-4; abundance: .; CDR3nt: TGTGCCAGCAGCTTCAACAAGAACACTGAAGCTTTCTTT; CDR3aa: CASSFNKNTEAFF
j_gene: TRBJ2-1; d_gene: .; v_gene: TRBV9; abundance: .; CDR3nt: TGTGCCAGCAGCGTAGATCCCGGGTCCTCCTACAATGAGCAGTTCTTC; CDR3aa: CASSVDPGSSYNEQFF
j_gene: TRBJ1-1; d_gene: .; v_gene: TRBV29-1; abundance: once; CDR3nt: TGCAGCGCTGAGCGGGAGGCAGCCACTGAAGCTTTCTTT; CDR3aa: CSAEREAATEAFF
j_gene: TRBJ1-2; d_gene: TRBD1; v_gene: TRBV24-1; abundance: .; CDR3nt: TGTGCCACCAGTGATTCGGGCCGGGACAGGGGTGGAAGCTACACCTTC; CDR3aa: CATSDSGRDRGGSYTF
j_gene: TRBJ2-5; d_gene: TRBD1; v_gene: TRBV7-2; abundance: .; CDR3nt: TGTGCCAGCAGCCGCTATAATAGGGACAGGGGGCGAGAGACCCAGTACTTC; CDR3aa: CASSRYNRDRGRETQYF
j_gene: TRBJ1-5; d_gene: .; v_gene: TRBV2; abundance: .; CDR3nt: TGTGCCAGCAGTGAAGACTTGAGCAATCAGCCCCAGCATTTT; CDR3aa: CASSEDLSNQPQHF
j_gene: TRBJ2-5; d_gene: .; v_gene: TRBV7-2; abundance: .; CDR3nt: TGTGCCAGCAGCTTAGTGGCTAGTCGAAGGGGAGAGACCCAGTACTTC; CDR3aa: CASSLVASRRGETQYF
j_gene: TRBJ2-5; d_gene: .; v_gene: TRBV7-9; abundance: .; CDR3nt: TGTGCCAGCAGCTTAAGTGAGGGTACCGACGTGCAAGAGACCCAGTACTTC; CDR3aa: CASSLSEGTDVQETQYF
j_gene: TRBJ2-7; d_gene: .; v_gene: TRBV4-1; abundance: .; CDR3nt: TGCGCCAGCAGCCAAGAACGGCAGGGGGTAGCGGGGGAGCAGTACTTC; CDR3aa: CASSQERQGVAGEQYF
j_gene: TRBJ2-3; d_gene: TRBD1; v_gene: TRBV29-1; abundance: .; CDR3nt: TGCAGCGTCCCGGGACAGGGAACAGATACGCAGTATTTT; CDR3aa: CSVPGQGTDTQYF